This T cell receptor (beta chain) was obtained from a study of blood T cell repertoires in COVID-19. In the study overall: Spain, Italy and the United States supplied samples that represented acute and convalescent COVID-19.

The CDR3 contains 13 residues. Trimming removed 3 bases at V and 6 bases at J, with 12 bases between. In germline, CDR1 is DFQATT, CDR2 SNEGSKA (reference sequence). Per the original data handling: Scientists estimated how many nucleated cells there were by amplifying reference gene primers. Profiling relied on immunoSEQ multiplex PCR, and the TCRdb table lists in-frame clones only, not all of them. V, J and clone size are taken as reported in that table, and D and trimming were inferred from the DNA itself. The sample records some 200,000 clones, roughly 88% being singletons. The material sequenced was peripheral blood. V is TRBV20-1 and J is TRBJ1-5, with D uncertain. The sequence was collected from a man aged 45-65 years with active or convalescent COVID-19. This CDR3 is CSASPDFAQPQHF. The CDR3 bases are TGCAGTGCTAGTCCAGACTTCGCTCAGCCCCAGCATTTT.